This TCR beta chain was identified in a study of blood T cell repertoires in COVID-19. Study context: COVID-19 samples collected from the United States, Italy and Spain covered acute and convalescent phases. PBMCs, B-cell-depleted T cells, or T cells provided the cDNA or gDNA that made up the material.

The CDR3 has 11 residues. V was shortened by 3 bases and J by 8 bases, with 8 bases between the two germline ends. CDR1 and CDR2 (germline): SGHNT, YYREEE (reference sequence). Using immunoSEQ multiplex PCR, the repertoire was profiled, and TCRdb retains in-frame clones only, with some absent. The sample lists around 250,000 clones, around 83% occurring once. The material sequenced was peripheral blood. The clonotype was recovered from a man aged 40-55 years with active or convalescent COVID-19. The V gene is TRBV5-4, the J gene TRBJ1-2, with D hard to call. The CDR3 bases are TGTGCCAGCAGCTGGGTGGAGGGCTACACCTTC. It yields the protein CASSWVEGYTF.